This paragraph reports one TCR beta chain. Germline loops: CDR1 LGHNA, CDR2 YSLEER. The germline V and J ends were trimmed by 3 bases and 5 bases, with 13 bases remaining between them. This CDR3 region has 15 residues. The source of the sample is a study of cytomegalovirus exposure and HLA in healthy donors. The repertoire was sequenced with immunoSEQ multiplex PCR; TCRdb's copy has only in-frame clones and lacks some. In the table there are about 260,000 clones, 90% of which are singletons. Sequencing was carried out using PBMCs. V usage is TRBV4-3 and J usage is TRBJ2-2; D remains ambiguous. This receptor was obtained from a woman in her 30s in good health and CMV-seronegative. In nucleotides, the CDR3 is TGCGCCAGCAGCCACCAGGCGGACGTAACCGGGGAGCTGTTTTTT. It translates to CASSHQADVTGELFF.